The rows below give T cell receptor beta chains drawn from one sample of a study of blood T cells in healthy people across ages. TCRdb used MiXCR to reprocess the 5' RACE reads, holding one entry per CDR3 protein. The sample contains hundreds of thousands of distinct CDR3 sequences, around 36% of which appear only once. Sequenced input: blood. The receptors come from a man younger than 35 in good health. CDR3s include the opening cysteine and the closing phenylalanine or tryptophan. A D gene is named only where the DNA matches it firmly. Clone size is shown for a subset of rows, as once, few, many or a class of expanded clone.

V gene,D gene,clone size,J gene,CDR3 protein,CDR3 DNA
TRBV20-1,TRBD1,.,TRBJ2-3,CSAHAQDRGAGTQYF,TGCAGTGCCCACGCCCAGGACAGGGGGGCAGGTACGCAGTATTTT
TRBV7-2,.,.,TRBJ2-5,CASSSSGWYQETQYF,TGTGCCAGCAGCTCATCCGGTTGGTACCAAGAGACCCAGTACTTC
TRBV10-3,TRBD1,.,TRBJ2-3,CAINGGGQGLDTQYF,TGTGCCATCAATGGAGGGGGACAGGGTCTCGATACGCAGTATTTT
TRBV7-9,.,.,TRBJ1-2,CASSLNGQNDGYTF,TGTGCCAGCAGCTTAAACGGACAGAACGATGGCTACACCTTC
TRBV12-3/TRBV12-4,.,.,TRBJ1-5,CTSSSDSNQPQHF,TGTACCAGCAGCTCCGACAGCAATCAGCCCCAGCATTTT
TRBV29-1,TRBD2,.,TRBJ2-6,CSVEDREGSGANVLTF,TGCAGCGTTGAAGACAGGGAGGGGTCTGGGGCCAACGTCCTGACTTTC
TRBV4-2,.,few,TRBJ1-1,CASSQGRVLGTEAFF,TGTGCCAGCAGCCAAGGAAGGGTCTTGGGCACTGAAGCTTTCTTT
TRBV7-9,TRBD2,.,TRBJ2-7,CASSLDRAGAYEQYF,TGTGCCAGCAGCTTAGATCGAGCGGGGGCCTACGAGCAGTACTTC
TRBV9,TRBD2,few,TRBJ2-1,CASSATSGGVVNEQFF,TGTGCCAGCAGCGCGACTAGCGGGGGAGTTGTCAATGAGCAGTTCTTC
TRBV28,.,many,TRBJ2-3,CASSFTLSTDTQYF,TGTGCCAGCAGTTTTACCTTGAGCACAGATACGCAGTATTTT
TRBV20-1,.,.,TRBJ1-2,CSGGGGANYGYTF,TGCAGTGGGGGTGGGGGAGCTAACTATGGCTACACCTTC
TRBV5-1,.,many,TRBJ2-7,CASSFRGNEQYF,TGTGCCAGCAGTTTTAGGGGCAACGAGCAGTACTTC
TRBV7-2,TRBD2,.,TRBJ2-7,CASSRGGHYEQYF,TGTGCCAGTTCCCGGGGGGGCCACTACGAGCAGTACTTC
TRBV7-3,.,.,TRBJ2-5,CASSLNGVLRETQYF,TGTGCCAGCAGCTTAAATGGGGTTCTAAGAGAGACCCAGTACTTC
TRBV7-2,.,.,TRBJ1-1,CASRTGMDTEAFF,TGTGCCAGCAGGACCGGTATGGACACTGAAGCTTTCTTT
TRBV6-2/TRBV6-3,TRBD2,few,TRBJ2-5,CASSPSRTRRETQYF,TGTGCCAGCAGTCCCTCTCGGACTAGACGGGAGACCCAGTACTTC
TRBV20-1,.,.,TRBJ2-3,CSARGMGSYTDTQYF,TGCAGTGCTAGAGGGATGGGCTCCTACACAGATACGCAGTATTTT
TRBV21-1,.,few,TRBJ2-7,CASRGSFPYEQYF,TGTGCCAGCAGAGGGAGCTTCCCCTACGAGCAGTACTTC
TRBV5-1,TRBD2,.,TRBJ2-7,CASSSSGGGSSYNEQYF,TGCGCCAGCAGCTCGTCGGGCGGGGGGAGCTCCTACAATGAGCAGTACTTC
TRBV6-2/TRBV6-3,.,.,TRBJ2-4,CASSSLLAKNIQYF,TGTGCCAGCAGTTCCCTCTTGGCCAAAAACATTCAGTACTTC
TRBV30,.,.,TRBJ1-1,CAWSHPDMNTEAFF,TGTGCCTGGAGTCATCCGGATATGAACACTGAAGCTTTCTTT
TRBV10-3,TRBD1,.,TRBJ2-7,CAISGDLETGASYEQYF,TGTGCCATCAGTGGGGACCTTGAGACAGGGGCGTCCTACGAGCAGTACTTC
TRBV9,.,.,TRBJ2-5,CASSVGQKETQYF,TGTGCCAGCAGCGTAGGGCAGAAAGAGACCCAGTACTTC
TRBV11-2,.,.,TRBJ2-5,CASSSGGFETQYF,TGTGCCAGCAGCTCCGGAGGTTTCGAGACCCAGTACTTC
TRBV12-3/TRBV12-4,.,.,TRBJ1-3,CASSAPAGGNTIYF,TGTGCCAGCAGCGCCCCAGCTGGAGGAAACACCATATATTTT
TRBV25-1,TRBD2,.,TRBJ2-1,CASSLRGGHEQFF,TGTGCCAGCAGTCTCCGGGGGGGGCATGAGCAGTTCTTC
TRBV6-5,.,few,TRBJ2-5,CASSYWRRETQYF,TGTGCCAGCAGTTATTGGCGGAGAGAGACCCAGTACTTC
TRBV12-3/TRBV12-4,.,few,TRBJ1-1,CASRPSLGRRDTEAFF,TGTGCCAGCAGACCATCGTTGGGGAGGCGGGACACTGAAGCTTTCTTT
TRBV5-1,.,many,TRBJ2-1,CASSLTGSSYNEQFF,TGCGCCAGCAGCTTGACAGGGAGCTCCTACAATGAGCAGTTCTTC
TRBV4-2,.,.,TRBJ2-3,CASSQDKRVTDTQYF,TGTGCCAGCAGCCAAGATAAGCGGGTCACAGATACGCAGTATTTT
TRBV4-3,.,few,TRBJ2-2,CASSQDLGRAGELFF,TGCGCCAGCAGCCAAGATCTCGGAAGGGCCGGGGAGCTGTTTTTT
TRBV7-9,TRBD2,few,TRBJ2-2,CASSATGTSGKNTGELFF,TGTGCCAGCAGCGCGACCGGGACTAGCGGGAAGAACACCGGGGAGCTGTTTTTT
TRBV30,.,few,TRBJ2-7,CAWIYPGAHEQYF,TGTGCCTGGATCTACCCCGGGGCCCACGAGCAGTACTTC
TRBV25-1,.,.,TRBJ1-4,CASGSGQTTNEKLFF,TGTGCCAGCGGTTCCGGACAGACAACTAATGAAAAACTGTTTTTT
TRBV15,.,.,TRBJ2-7,CATKGTDSPNEQYF,TGTGCCACCAAGGGGACGGATAGCCCCAATGAGCAGTACTTC
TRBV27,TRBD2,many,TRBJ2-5,CASSFRLAGQETQYF,TGTGCCAGCAGTTTTAGGTTAGCGGGGCAAGAGACCCAGTACTTC
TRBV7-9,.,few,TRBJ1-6,CASGRNNSPLHF,TGTGCCAGCGGACGGAATAATTCACCCCTCCACTTT
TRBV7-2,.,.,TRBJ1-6,CASSLNGRASPLHF,TGTGCCAGCAGCTTAAATGGTCGGGCCTCACCCCTCCACTTT
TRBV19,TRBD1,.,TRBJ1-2,CASSSHRGTSANYGYTF,TGTGCCAGTAGTTCCCACAGGGGGACTTCAGCTAACTATGGCTACACCTTC
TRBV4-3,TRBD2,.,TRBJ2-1,CASSRRLAGGSSYNEQFF,TGCGCCAGCAGCCGGCGGCTAGCGGGGGGTAGCTCCTACAATGAGCAGTTCTTC
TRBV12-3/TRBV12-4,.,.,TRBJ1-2,CASSLGLRGDYGYTF,TGTGCCAGCAGTTTGGGGCTCAGGGGTGACTATGGCTACACCTTC